This T cell receptor beta chain is from a study of shared clonotypes between healthy human individuals. Study-level information: The plates for each donor numbered three CD4 naive, three CD4 memory, two CD8 naive and one CD8 memory.

The repertoire was sequenced with immunoSEQ multiplex PCR; TCRdb's copy has only in-frame clones and lacks some. This table has some 2.1 million clones, roughly 94% appearing once. This clone has a single count. Antigen unknown. General study findings and limits: Roughly 4.7% was the fraction of naive CD4 clonotypes found shared across four donors.

Between the trimmed V and J ends, which lost 0 bases and 3 bases, there was a span of 12 bases. CDR3 length equals 15 residues. Per the germline V gene, CDR1 is LNHNV and CDR2 is YYDKDF (reference sequence). This clonotype originated in a man aged 18 to 29 in good health. The sample consisted of naive CD4+ T cells sorted from blood. Subset denoted: CD45RA+ positively selected. The genes are TRBV15 and TRBJ2-7; D remains unclear. The CDR3 DNA reads TGTGCCACCAGCAGAGATCTCGACCCCCTCTACGAGCAGTACTTC. Residues: CATSRDLDPLYEQYF.